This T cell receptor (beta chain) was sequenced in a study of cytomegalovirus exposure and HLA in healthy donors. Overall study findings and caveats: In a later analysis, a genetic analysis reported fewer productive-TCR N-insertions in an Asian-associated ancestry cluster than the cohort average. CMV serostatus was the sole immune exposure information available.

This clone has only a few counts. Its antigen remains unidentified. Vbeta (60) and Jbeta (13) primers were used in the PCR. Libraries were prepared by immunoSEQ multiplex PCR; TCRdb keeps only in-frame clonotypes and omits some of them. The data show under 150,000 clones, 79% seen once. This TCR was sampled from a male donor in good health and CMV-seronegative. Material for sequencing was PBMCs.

The CDR3 coding sequence is TGTGCCAGCAGTCCCGGGACAGCGGGTTCACCCCTCCACTTT. Its translation: CASSPGTAGSPLHF. This chain connects TRBV6-5 to TRBJ1-6; the match to TRBD1 covers 7 bases. Losses at the gene ends were 5 bases for V and 9 bases for J; bases not matched to a gene: 7. The CDR3 totals 14 residues. Germline CDR1 reads MNHEY; CDR2 reads SVGAGI.